These 29 T cell receptor beta chains were all obtained from the same sample, sequenced in a study of OX40 agonist ivuxolimab in advanced cancers. Sequencing used immunoSEQ multiplex PCR; TCRdb keeps in-frame clones, though not all of them. The sample includes tens of thousands of clones, over 65% of them seen just once. The sample here was CD4+ or CD8+ T cells sorted from blood, taken in a trial of the OX40 agonist ivuxolimab. Every receptor here comes from an adult with an advanced solid tumor such as melanoma, head and neck, liver or kidney cancer.

V is TRBV9 and J is TRBJ2-3, with D perhaps matching TRBD2 (7 bases). Germline-derived CDR1 and CDR2 are SGDLS and YYNGEE. The CDR3 totals 16 residues. Trimming cost V 0 bases and J 2 bases, with 13 bases left between them. CDR3 amino acids: CASSVERGGDTDTQYF. For the CDR3, the DNA is TGTGCCAGCAGCGTAGAGAGAGGGGGGGACACAGATACGCAGTATTTT.

This clone was seen at least ten times. The chain couples TRBV9 to TRBJ2-5; 9 nucleotides agree with TRBD1. Unmatched junction bases numbered 7, after V lost 3 bases and J lost 4 bases. This CDR3 spans 15 amino acids. The germline V gene encodes CDR1 SGDLS and CDR2 YYNGEE. The CDR3 DNA follows: TGTGCCAGCAGCGGGACAGGGGTGGGCGGAGAGACCCAGTACTTC. This codes for CASSGTGVGGETQYF.

V and J are TRBV18 and TRBJ1-2; a possible D gene is TRBD1 (5 bases). Germline V lookup: CDR1 KGHSH, CDR2 LQKENI. The ends were cut back, 2 bases at V and 4 bases at J, with 14 bases in the middle. The CDR3 is 15 amino acids. This chain's CDR3 is CASSPGDPTVYGYTF. CDR3 bases: TGTGCCAGCTCACCAGGGGACCCGACCGTCTATGGCTACACCTTC.

The chain recombines TRBV10-3 with TRBJ1-5, with D perhaps matching TRBD1 (6 bases). The CDR3 extends over 12 amino acids. V was cut by 3 bases and J by 7 bases, with 7 bases left in between. In germline, CDR1 is ENHRY, CDR2 SYGVKD. CDR3 DNA: TGTGCCATCAGTGAAGGGGGACAGCCCCAGCATTTT. This encodes CAISEGGQPQHF.

The rearrangement links TRBV27 to TRBJ2-2; TRBD1 is a possible D gene (6 bases). CDR1 and CDR2 (germline): MNHEY, SMNVEV (reference sequence). V lost 6 bases and J 1 base, leaving 9 bases between the germline ends. The CDR3 is 14 amino acids. CDR3 DNA: TGTGCCAGCAGCCCGACAGGGAACACCGGGGAGCTGTTTTTT. It is translated as CASSPTGNTGELFF.

J is TRBJ2-1 and V is TRBV5-5; D possibly corresponds to TRBD2 (7 bases). The CDR3 extends over 17 amino acids. V lost 3 bases, J lost 4 bases, and 20 bases lay in between. Germline V gene sequence: CDR1 SGHKS, CDR2 YYEKEE (reference sequence). CDR3 nucleotides: TGTGCCAGCAGCTCCCTCGAAGGGGGGGTGATTTACAATGAGCAGTTCTTC. As protein: CASSSLEGGVIYNEQFF.

The chain employs TRBV19 and TRBJ2-7, with 9 bases fitting TRBD1. The length of the CDR3 is 14 residues. The V segment lost 4 bases and the J segment 5 bases; nucleotides outside the gene matches: 6. Germline CDR1 LNHDA, CDR2 SQIVND (reference sequence). DNA of the CDR3: TGTGCCAGTAGTAGCGGGGACAGGGAAGACGAGCAGTACTTC. Translated: CASSSGDREDEQYF. Together with reference TRBV19 and TRBJ2-7, the CDR3 gives the full variable domain: DGGITQSPKYLFRKEGQNVTLSCEQNLNHDAMYWYRQDPGQGLRLIYYSQIVNDFQKGDIAEGYSVSREKKESFPLTVTSAQKNPTAFYLCASSSGDREDEQYFGPGTRLTVT.

The rearrangement links TRBV6-6 to TRBJ2-1; TRBD2 is a possible D gene (6 bases). V dropped 3 bases and J dropped 9 bases, with 15 bases sitting between them. This CDR3 has 14 residues. Germline V CDR1 and CDR2: MNHNY, SVGAGI (reference sequence). CDR3 sequence (DNA): TGTGCCAGCAGTTATACTTTAACCGGGAGTGAGCAGTTCTTC. This sequence encodes CASSYTLTGSEQFF.

The chain recombines TRBV28 with TRBJ1-2; no firm D call. Looked up from germline, CDR1 is MDHEN and CDR2 is SYDVKM. The CDR3 contains 13 residues. V was cut by 5 bases and J by 3 bases, with 10 bases left in between. The CDR3 coding sequence is TGTGCCAGCAGTCTCGACACCTACTATGGCTACACCTTC. It is translated as CASSLDTYYGYTF.

This clone was counted a few times. The chain links TRBV7-6 to TRBJ2-7, with TRBD2 matching 11 bases. The V segment lost 3 bases and the J segment 4 bases; nucleotides outside the gene matches: 2. The CDR3 has 14 residues. Germline-derived CDR1 and CDR2 are SGHVS and FNYEAQ. CDR3 coding DNA: TGTGCCAGCAGCTTCGGGACTAGCGGTTACGAGCAGTACTTC. Translating it yields CASSFGTSGYEQYF.

The chain is built from TRBV30 and TRBJ2-2; D is perhaps TRBD2 (6 bases). This CDR3 comprises 13 residues. Trimming removed 4 bases from V and 7 bases from J, with 13 bases in between. Germline CDR1 and CDR2: GTSNPN and SVGIG (reference sequence). The CDR3 protein is CAWTEGVIGELFF. The CDR3, as DNA: TGTGCCTGGACGGAGGGCGTCATCGGGGAGCTGTTTTTT.

The table lists this clone with a few counts. The chain carries TRBV30 and TRBJ1-5; 8 bases are shared with TRBD1. Germline assignment: CDR1 GTSNPN and CDR2 SVGIG (reference sequence). V shed 5 bases, J shed 7 bases, and the junction held 28 bases outside the gene matches. This CDR3 spans 20 amino acids. The CDR3 protein is CAWPTGRAGGMAGSGQPQHF. CDR3 nucleotides: TGTGCCTGGCCTACAGGTCGGGCAGGGGGCATGGCGGGATCAGGCCAGCCCCAGCATTTT.

The V and J genes are TRBV4-1 and TRBJ2-1, with D tentatively TRBD1 or TRBD2 (5 bases each). The germline gives CDR1 MGHRA, CDR2 YSYEKL. This CDR3 comprises 15 residues. V was pared by 1 base and J by 0 bases, with 7 bases between. CDR3 region: CASSQGGSSYNEQFF. The CDR3 region has the DNA TGCGCCAGCAGCCAAGGGGGGAGCTCCTACAATGAGCAGTTCTTC.

This chain uses TRBV7-9 with TRBJ2-1; weak D call: TRBD2 (6 bases). V gave up 5 bases and J gave up 6 bases, with 20 bases separating them. The CDR3 runs to 16 residues. CDR1 and CDR2 from the germline V gene are SEHNR and FQNEAQ (reference sequence). In DNA, the CDR3 is TGTGCCAGCAGCCCTTCCGGGGGAGCCATCCCCAATGAGCAGTTCTTC. The encoded protein is CASSPSGGAIPNEQFF.

This clone showed up just a few times. The genes are TRBV4-3 and TRBJ1-1; 8 bases map to TRBD1. Germline V gives CDR1 LGHNA, CDR2 YSLEER. V gave up 5 bases and J gave up 5 bases; unmatched junction bases: 7. CDR3 length: 14 amino acids. For the CDR3, the DNA is TGCGCCAGCAGCTATACAACAGGGGGGACTGAAGCTTTCTTT. It codes for CASSYTTGGTEAFF.

The rearrangement joins TRBV7-9 to TRBJ1-4; D may be TRBD1 (5 bases). V lost 5 bases and J lost 4, with 20 bases in between. Germline CDR1 SEHNR, CDR2 FQNEAQ (reference sequence). The CDR3 is made up of 17 amino acids. CDR3 DNA: TGTGCCAGCAGCCCATCGCCCAGGGTTTCATTTAATGAAAAACTGTTTTTT. Protein: CASSPSPRVSFNEKLFF.

V usage is TRBV10-1 and J usage is TRBJ2-3, with TRBD2 identical over 8 bases. The trim removed 3 bases at V and 10 bases at J, leaving 15 bases unmatched. This CDR3 comprises 16 residues. Germline assignment: CDR1 WNHNN and CDR2 SYGVQD (reference sequence). CDR3 in amino acids: CASSDSASGRMSAQYF. In DNA, the CDR3 is TGCGCCAGCAGTGATTCAGCCAGCGGGAGAATGAGTGCGCAGTATTTT.

By proportion, this clone is medium-sized. V usage is TRBV19 and J usage is TRBJ1-5, with 8 bases matching TRBD1. Germline loops: CDR1 LNHDA, CDR2 SQIVND (reference sequence). V shed 3 bases and J 3 bases; nucleotides not matched to a gene: 4. This CDR3 is 15 amino acids long. The DNA of the CDR3 is TGTGCCAGTAGTATGACAGGGGCTTTCAATCAGCCCCAGCATTTT. It specifies CASSMTGAFNQPQHF.

The rearrangement uses TRBV15 and TRBJ1-4; possibly TRBD1 for D (6 bases). The CDR3 extends over 13 amino acids. CDR1 LNHNV and CDR2 YYDKDF come from the germline V gene (reference sequence). Between the trimmed V and J ends, which lost 6 bases and 6 bases, there was a span of 11 bases. The CDR3 DNA follows: TGTGCCACCAGTGTACAGGGTGATGAAAAACTGTTTTTT. Translated, it gives CATSVQGDEKLFF.

The rearrangement links TRBV5-1 to TRBJ2-1, with 13 nucleotides matching TRBD2. Trimming removed 4 bases from V and 0 bases from J; junction bases left unmatched: 10. This CDR3 is built from 19 residues. Germline V gene sequence: CDR1 SGHRS, CDR2 YFSETQ. CDR3 DNA: TGCGCCAGCAGCCTATGGACTAGCGGGAGAGGAAGCTCCTACAATGAGCAGTTCTTC. The encoded protein is CASSLWTSGRGSSYNEQFF.

This clone appeared once. The gene calls are TRBV29-1 and TRBJ2-3; D call uncertain. CDR3 length equals 13 residues. Germline lookup yields CDR1 SQVTM and CDR2 ANQGSEA. V was pared by 2 bases and J by 2 bases, with 8 bases between. The CDR3 region is CSVERLSTDTQYF. The CDR3 DNA reads as TGCAGCGTTGAAAGGCTATCCACAGATACGCAGTATTTT.

About this clone: A read error may be the cause here, since a much bigger clone is one base away. CDR3 sequence (DNA): TGTGCCAGCAGTTACTCCCTAGGCAATGGGAAAACTTTCTTT. Its translation: CASSYSLGNGKTFF. V usage is TRBV6-6 and J usage is TRBJ1-1; D gene uncertain. This CDR3 has 14 amino acids. Germline V lookup: CDR1 MNHNY, CDR2 SVGAGI (reference sequence). The V gene lost 0 bases and the J gene lost 12 bases, with 17 bases spanning the gap.

The chain is built from TRBV7-9 and TRBJ2-5, with no clear D. The end of the DNA fits TRBJ2-7 better, so the J call may be wrong. The germline gives CDR1 SEHNR, CDR2 FQNEAQ (reference sequence). The CDR3 covers 13 residues. CDR3 sequence reads: CASSPSYSYEQYF. The DNA of the CDR3 is TGTGCCTCATCCCCCAGCTACTCCTACGAGCAGTACTTC.

The chain has TRBV19 and TRBJ2-3, with TRBD1 matching 9 bases. The CDR3 is 16 amino acids. V gave up 6 bases and J gave up 6 bases; unmatched junction bases: 13. Germline V gives CDR1 LNHDA, CDR2 SQIVND (reference sequence). CDR3 sequence reads: CASSHPETGGSDTQYF. The DNA for the CDR3 is TGTGCCAGTAGCCACCCGGAGACAGGGGGAAGTGATACGCAGTATTTT.

This sequence joins TRBV10-3 and TRBJ2-2; 7 bases match TRBD1. This CDR3 has 15 amino acids. The germline CDR1 and CDR2 sequences are ENHRY and SYGVKD. After removal of 7 bases from V and 0 bases from J, the junction contained 5 bases not matched to a gene. The CDR3: CAITGTASNTGELFF. In nucleotides, the CDR3 is TGTGCCATCACCGGGACAGCATCGAACACCGGGGAGCTGTTTTTT.

This clone was counted once. The chain employs TRBV6-6 and TRBJ2-7, with 11 bases fitting TRBD1. Germline V CDR1 and CDR2: MNHNY, SVGAGI (reference sequence). The V gene end was trimmed by 6 bases and the J gene end by 3 bases; junction bases not matched to a gene: 10. The CDR3 totals 16 residues. This chain's CDR3 is CASSYLGQGVGYEQYF. The CDR3 nucleotides are TGTGCCAGCAGCTACCTGGGACAGGGGGTCGGCTACGAGCAGTACTTC.

The chain employs TRBV11-2 and TRBJ2-3, with D uncertain. Germline V CDR1 and CDR2: SGHAT, FQNNGV. Trimming left V 2 bases short and J 2 bases short, with 11 bases between. The CDR3 extends over 15 amino acids. This CDR3 is CASSLTHTDTDTQYF. Written as DNA, the CDR3 is TGTGCCAGCAGCTTAACCCACACCGACACAGATACGCAGTATTTT.

The chain combines TRBV13 with TRBJ1-1, with 9 positions matching TRBD1. J was trimmed by 2 bases and V by 2 bases; bases with no gene match: 9. The CDR3 contains 17 residues. Germline loops: CDR1 PRHDT, CDR2 FYEKMQ (reference sequence). CDR3 sequence: CASSLFLGQGSNTEAFF. The CDR3 bases are TGTGCCAGCAGCTTATTCCTCGGACAGGGGAGTAACACTGAAGCTTTCTTT.

The gene calls are TRBV27 and TRBJ1-1; D is possibly TRBD1 (6 bases). V was pared by 5 bases and J by 2 bases, with 9 bases between. Germline CDR1 and CDR2: MNHEY and SMNVEV (reference sequence). The CDR3 is 13 amino acids. In DNA form, the CDR3 reads TGTGCCAGCAGTGTGGGGGGCAACACTGAAGCTTTCTTT. Amino acids: CASSVGGNTEAFF.